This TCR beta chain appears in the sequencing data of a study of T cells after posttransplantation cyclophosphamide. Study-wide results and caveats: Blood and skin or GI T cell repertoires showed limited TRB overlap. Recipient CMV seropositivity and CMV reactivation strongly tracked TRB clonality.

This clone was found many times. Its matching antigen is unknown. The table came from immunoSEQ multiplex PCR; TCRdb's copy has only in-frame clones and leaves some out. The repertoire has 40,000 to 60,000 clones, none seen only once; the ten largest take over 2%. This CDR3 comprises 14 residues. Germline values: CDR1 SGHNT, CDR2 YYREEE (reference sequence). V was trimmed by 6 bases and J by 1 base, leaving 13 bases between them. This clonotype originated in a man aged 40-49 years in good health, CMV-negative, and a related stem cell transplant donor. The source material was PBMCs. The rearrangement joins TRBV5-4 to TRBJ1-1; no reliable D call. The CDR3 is CASTLLSRNTEAFF. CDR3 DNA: TGTGCCAGCACCCTCCTGTCTCGGAACACTGAAGCTTTCTTT. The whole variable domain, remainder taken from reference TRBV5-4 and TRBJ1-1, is ETGVTQSPTHLIKTRGQQVTLRCSSQSGHNTVSWYQQALGQGPQFIFQYYREEENGRGNFPPRFSGLQFPNYSSELNVNALELDDSALYLCASTLLSRNTEAFFGQGTRLTVV.